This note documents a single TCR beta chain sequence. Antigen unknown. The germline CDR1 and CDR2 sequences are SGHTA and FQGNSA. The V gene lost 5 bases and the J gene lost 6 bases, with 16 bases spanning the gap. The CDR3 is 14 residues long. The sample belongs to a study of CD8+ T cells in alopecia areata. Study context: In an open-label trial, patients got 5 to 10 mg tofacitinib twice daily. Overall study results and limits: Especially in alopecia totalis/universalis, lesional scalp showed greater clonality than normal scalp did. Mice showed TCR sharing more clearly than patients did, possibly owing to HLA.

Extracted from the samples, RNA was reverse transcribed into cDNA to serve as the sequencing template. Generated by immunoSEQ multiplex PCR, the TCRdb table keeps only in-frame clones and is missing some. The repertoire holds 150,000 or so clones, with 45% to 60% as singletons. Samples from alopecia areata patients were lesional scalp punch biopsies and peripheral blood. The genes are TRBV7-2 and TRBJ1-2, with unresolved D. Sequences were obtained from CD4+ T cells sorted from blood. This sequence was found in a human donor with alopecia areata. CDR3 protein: CASSPSSRLHGYTF. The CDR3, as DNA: TGTGCCAGCAGCCCCTCGTCTCGGTTGCATGGCTACACCTTC.